The TCR beta chain described here comes from a study of T cell responses to AZD1222 COVID-19 vaccine. Study results and caveats: Spike-specific TCR breadth rose after two AZD1222 doses, and depth rose as well. A mostly white British donor set with more females was recruited, and clonal diversity was possibly underestimated.

Germline CDR1 LNHDA, CDR2 SQIVND (reference sequence). V lost 6 bases and J lost 7, with 9 bases in between. The CDR3 sequence is 11 residues long. This clone was counted a single time. What it recognizes is unknown. Other DNA sequences within the sample encode an identical CDR3. The table came from immunoSEQ multiplex PCR; TCRdb's copy has only in-frame clones and leaves some out. The sample has 100,000 to 120,000 clones; around nine tenths are singletons. This chain links TRBV19 with TRBJ1-2, with a tentative D call TRBD1 (5 bases). The TCR originated in an adult who received the AZD1222 COVID-19 vaccine. Sample: peripheral blood, taken 28 days after the second AZD1222 dose. The CDR3 nucleotides are TGTGCCAGTAGCCAGGGTCGTGGCTACACCTTC. This codes for CASSQGRGYTF.